These 3 T cell receptor beta chains originate from one sample sequenced in a study of radiotherapy plus CTLA-4 blockade in lung cancer. Libraries were prepared by immunoSEQ multiplex PCR; TCRdb keeps only in-frame clonotypes and omits some of them. The table records 85,000 to 90,000 clones, around 90% of them present only once. This specimen was peripheral blood, taken from a patient treated with radiotherapy plus ipilimumab. All receptors come from a human donor with non-small cell lung cancer that progressed on radiotherapy plus ipilimumab.

This chain links TRBV29-1 with TRBJ2-7; TRBD2 might be the D (7 bases). V lost 3 bases, J lost 0 bases, and 12 bases lay in between. Germline-derived CDR1 and CDR2 are SQVTM and ANQGSEA. The CDR3 runs to 14 residues. In DNA, the CDR3 is TGCAGCGTTGATGCGGGGGACATCTCCTACGAGCAGTACTTC. This gives the protein CSVDAGDISYEQYF.

The CDR3 DNA is TGTGCCAGCTCAACCTCGATGAAAATTGAAGCTTTCTTT. Translation gives CASSTSMKIEAFF. The gene calls are TRBV18 and TRBJ1-1, with unresolved D. Trimming left V 5 bases short and J 7 bases short, with 14 bases between. Germline V gene data show CDR1 as KGHSH and CDR2 as LQKENI. The CDR3 totals 13 residues.

J is TRBJ1-1 and V is TRBV30; D gene uncertain. In germline, CDR1 is GTSNPN, CDR2 SVGIG (reference sequence). The CDR3 covers 13 residues. V lost 2 bases and J 1 base, leaving 8 bases between the germline ends. CDR3 residues: CAWSNVGNTEAFF. For the CDR3, the DNA is TGTGCCTGGAGTAATGTTGGGAACACTGAAGCTTTCTTT.